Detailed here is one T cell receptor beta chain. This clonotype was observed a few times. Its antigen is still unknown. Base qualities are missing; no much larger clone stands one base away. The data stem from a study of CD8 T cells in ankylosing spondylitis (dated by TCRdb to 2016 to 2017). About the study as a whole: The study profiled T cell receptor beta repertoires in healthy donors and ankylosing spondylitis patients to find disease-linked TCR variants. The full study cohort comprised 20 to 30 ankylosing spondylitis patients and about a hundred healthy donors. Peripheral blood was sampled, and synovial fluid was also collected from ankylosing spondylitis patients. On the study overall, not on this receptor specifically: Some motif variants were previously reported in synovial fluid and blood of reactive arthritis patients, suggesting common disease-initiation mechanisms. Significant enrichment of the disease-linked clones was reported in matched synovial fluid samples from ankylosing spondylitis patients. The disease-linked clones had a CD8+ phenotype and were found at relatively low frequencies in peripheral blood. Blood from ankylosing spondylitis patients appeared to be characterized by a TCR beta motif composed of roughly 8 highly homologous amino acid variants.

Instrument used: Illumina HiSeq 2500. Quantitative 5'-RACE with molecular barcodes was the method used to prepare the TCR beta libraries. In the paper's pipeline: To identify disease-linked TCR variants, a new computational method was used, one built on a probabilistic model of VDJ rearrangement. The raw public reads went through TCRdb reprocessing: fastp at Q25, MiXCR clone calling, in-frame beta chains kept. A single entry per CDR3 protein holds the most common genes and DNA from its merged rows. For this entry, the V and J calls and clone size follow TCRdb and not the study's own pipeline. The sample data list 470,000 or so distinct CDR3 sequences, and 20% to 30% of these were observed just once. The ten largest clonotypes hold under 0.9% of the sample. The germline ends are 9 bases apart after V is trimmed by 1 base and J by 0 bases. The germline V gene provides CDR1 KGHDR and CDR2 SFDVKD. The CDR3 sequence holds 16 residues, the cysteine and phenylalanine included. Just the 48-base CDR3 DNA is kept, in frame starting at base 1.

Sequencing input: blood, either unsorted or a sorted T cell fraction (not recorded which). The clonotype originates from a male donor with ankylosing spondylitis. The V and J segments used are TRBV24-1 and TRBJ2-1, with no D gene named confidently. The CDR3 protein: CATSDLGHRSYNEQFF. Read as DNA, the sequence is TGTGCCACCAGTGATTTAGGGCACCGCTCCTACAATGAGCAGTTCTTC.